These 24 T cell receptor beta chains were sequenced from one sample in a study of blood T cell repertoires in COVID-19. Method: immunoSEQ multiplex PCR; TCRdb's copy keeps in-frame clones and lacks some. This sample has some 160,000 clones, with approximately 80% found just once. Sequencing was carried out using peripheral blood. The receptors derive from a woman aged 45-60 years with acute or convalescent COVID-19.

This clone has just one count. This chain uses TRBV2 with TRBJ2-1; 8 bases line up with TRBD2. Germline V gene sequence: CDR1 SNHLY, CDR2 FYNNEI. V lost 10 bases and J lost 4; bases outside the gene matches: 6. The CDR3 is 13 residues long. The CDR3 DNA follows: TGTGCCACGGGGACGGGGGGGTACAATGAGCAGTTCTTC. This gives the protein CATGTGGYNEQFF.

The chain joins TRBV5-1 to TRBJ2-7; 11 bases map to TRBD2. CDR3 length: 15 amino acids. Germline CDR1 SGHRS, CDR2 YFSETQ. V gave up 5 bases and J gave up 6 bases; unmatched junction bases: 10. The CDR3 sequence is CASSMGGLAAFEQYF. The CDR3 nucleotides are TGCGCCAGCAGTATGGGGGGACTAGCGGCCTTCGAGCAGTACTTC.

The V call is TRBV6-2 or TRBV6-3, the J call TRBJ1-4; D gene uncertain. Trimming stripped 6 bases from V and 5 bases from J, with 13 bases between. In germline, CDR1 is MNHEY, CDR2 SVGEGT. There are 14 residues in the CDR3. The CDR3 loop is CASSRPLRNEKLFF. The DNA for the CDR3 is TGTGCCAGCAGCCGACCCCTCAGGAATGAAAAACTGTTTTTT.

The DNA for the CDR3 is TGTGCCAGCAGCCAAAGATTAGCGGGGGAATCCTACGAGCAGTACTTC. Amino acid sequence: CASSQRLAGESYEQYF. The V and J genes are TRBV7-6 and TRBJ2-7, with 9 bases fitting TRBD2. Germline lookup yields CDR1 SGHVS and CDR2 FNYEAQ. After removal of 5 bases from V and 1 base from J, the junction contained 9 bases not matched to a gene. The CDR3 consists of 16 residues.

This rearrangement joins TRBV4-3 to TRBJ2-7, with D possibly being TRBD1 (5 bases). The V and J ends lost 3 bases and 3 bases respectively, with 9 bases between them. The germline CDR1 and CDR2 sequences are LGHNA and YSLEER. This CDR3 region has 13 residues. The DNA of the CDR3 is TGCGCCAGCAGCCAGCTTAGGGGCTACGAGCAGTACTTC. Its protein is CASSQLRGYEQYF.

The CDR3 here is CASSVEAVFGNTIYF. In DNA form, the CDR3 reads TGTGCCAGCAGCGTAGAGGCGGTCTTTGGAAACACCATATATTTT. The chain couples TRBV9 to TRBJ1-3; D gene unclear. Germline CDR1 SGDLS, CDR2 YYNGEE. Trimming left V 0 bases short and J 3 bases short, with 10 bases between. The CDR3 is made up of 15 amino acids.

The chain joins TRBV19 to TRBJ1-2, with 7 bases aligning to TRBD1. CDR1 and CDR2 (germline): LNHDA, SQIVND (reference sequence). This CDR3 has 17 amino acids. Losses at the gene ends were 3 bases for V and 0 bases for J; bases not matched to a gene: 10. CDR3 sequence: CASSISVRQGSNYGYTF. Written as DNA, the CDR3 is TGTGCCAGTAGTATTTCGGTTCGACAGGGTTCTAACTATGGCTACACCTTC.

V is TRBV28 and J is TRBJ2-3, with D possibly TRBD2 on 5 matching bases. With 6 bases removed from V and 1 base from J, the gap between germline ends came to 14 bases. Germline V gives CDR1 MDHEN, CDR2 SYDVKM. The CDR3 is 15 residues long. CDR3 loop: CASSFGKWRTDTQYF. DNA of the CDR3: TGTGCCAGCAGCTTCGGGAAGTGGCGCACAGATACGCAGTATTTT.

The V call is TRBV7-2, the J call TRBJ2-7; 8 positions agree with TRBD1. Germline CDR1 is SGHTA and CDR2 is FQGNSA. V dropped 2 bases and J dropped 5; count of bases not matched to a gene: 11. The CDR3 length is 16 residues. CDR3 amino acids: CASSLTSTGGFHEQYF. CDR3 DNA: TGTGCCAGCAGCTTAACTTCAACAGGGGGGTTCCACGAGCAGTACTTC. The whole variable domain, remainder taken from reference TRBV7-2 and TRBJ2-7, is GAGVSQSPSNKVTEKGKDVELRCDPISGHTALYWYRQSLGQGLEFLIYFQGNSAPDKSGLPSDRFSAERTGGSVSTLTIQRTQQEDSAVYLCASSLTSTGGFHEQYFGPGTRLTVT.

This clone came up once. V is TRBV5-1 and J is TRBJ1-4, with a possible D match to TRBD1 (5 bases). V was cut by 4 bases and J by 8 bases, with 18 bases left in between. The germline gives CDR1 SGHRS, CDR2 YFSETQ. This CDR3 is 15 amino acids long. DNA of the CDR3: TGCGCCAGCAGCGACGGACAAATCCATCAGGAAAAACTGTTTTTT. Protein product: CASSDGQIHQEKLFF. Together with reference TRBV5-1 and TRBJ1-4, the CDR3 gives the full variable domain: KAGVTQTPRYLIKTRGQQVTLSCSPISGHRSVSWYQQTPGQGLQFLFEYFSETQRNKGNFPGRFSGRQFSNSRSEMNVSTLELGDSALYLCASSDGQIHQEKLFFGSGTQLSVL.

In this sample, this clone turned up once. The chain employs TRBV19 and TRBJ1-1; maybe TRBD1 (6 bases). Germline CDR1 and CDR2: LNHDA and SQIVND (reference sequence). Trimming stripped 6 bases from V and 8 bases from J, with 19 bases between. The CDR3 sequence is 14 residues long. The CDR3 loop is CASRTDSLLIEAFF. The DNA for the CDR3 is TGTGCCAGTAGGACGGACAGCCTACTAATCGAAGCTTTCTTT.

Regarding this clone: The same CDR3 arises from other DNA sequences in this sample as well. The chain employs TRBV28 and TRBJ1-1, with D tentatively TRBD1 (5 bases). V was clipped by 3 bases and J by 3 bases, with 5 bases between them. Germline CDR1 and CDR2: MDHEN and SYDVKM. CDR3 length: 12 residues. This CDR3 reads CASSFRDTEAFF. CDR3 DNA sequence: TGTGCCAGCAGTTTCAGGGACACTGAAGCTTTCTTT.

The chain couples TRBV28 to TRBJ2-5, with 8 bases matching TRBD1. V dropped 5 bases and J dropped 4; count of bases not matched to a gene: 12. This CDR3 region has 16 residues. CDR1 MDHEN and CDR2 SYDVKM come from the germline V gene. CDR3 DNA: TGTGCCAGCAGTAACCCCTGGACAGGGAATCGAGAGACCCAGTACTTC. Translated: CASSNPWTGNRETQYF.

The table lists this clone with a count of one. The chain joins TRBV7-9 to TRBJ1-1; a weak D match, TRBD1 (6 bases). This CDR3 spans 12 amino acids. Germline CDR1 SEHNR, CDR2 FQNEAQ (reference sequence). Trimming shortened V by 9 bases and J by 4 bases, and 12 bases separated the two germline ends. CDR3 amino acids: CASSSQGTEAFF. The CDR3 DNA reads as TGTGCCAGTTCGTCACAGGGCACTGAAGCTTTCTTT.

The V gene is TRBV3-1 (or the pseudogene TRBV3-2), the J gene TRBJ2-2; TRBD1 is a possible D gene (5 bases). This CDR3 spans 18 amino acids. Trimming pared 0 bases from V and 3 bases from J, leaving 17 bases between. The germline CDR1 and CDR2 sequences are LGHDT and YNNKEL (reference sequence). The CDR3 region is CASSQDRETVDDTGELFF. CDR3 coding DNA: TGTGCCAGCAGCCAAGATAGAGAGACAGTGGATGACACCGGGGAGCTGTTTTTT.

V gene TRBV18 combines with J gene TRBJ1-1, with no clear D. Germline V CDR1 and CDR2: KGHSH, LQKENI. The CDR3 is 13 residues long. V gave up 3 bases and J gave up 3 bases, with 8 bases separating them. The CDR3 here is CASSPRGDTEAFF. CDR3 coding DNA: TGTGCCAGCTCACCTCGGGGAGACACTGAAGCTTTCTTT.

The V and J genes are TRBV9 and TRBJ2-7; 11 bases fit TRBD2. Germline assignment: CDR1 SGDLS and CDR2 YYNGEE. Trimming at V came to 3 bases and at J to 2 bases, leaving 7 bases not matched to a gene. The CDR3 runs to 16 residues. CDR3 amino acids: CASSALAGVAAYEQYF. As DNA, the CDR3 is TGTGCCAGCAGCGCACTAGCGGGGGTAGCCGCCTACGAGCAGTACTTC.

V gene TRBV29-1 combines with J gene TRBJ1-1, with D perhaps matching TRBD1 (5 bases). The CDR3 spans 15 residues. Germline CDR1 is SQVTM and CDR2 is ANQGSEA. V was cut by 3 bases and J by 4 bases, with 18 bases left in between. The CDR3 sequence: CSVEAGGARSTEAFF. The DNA of the CDR3 is TGCAGCGTTGAGGCCGGAGGGGCAAGGAGCACTGAAGCTTTCTTT.

This chain uses TRBV29-1 with TRBJ1-4; no reliable D call. Germline lookup yields CDR1 SQVTM and CDR2 ANQGSEA. V was pared by 4 bases and J by 0 bases, with 9 bases between. The CDR3 is 14 residues long. The CDR3 coding sequence is TGCAGCGTTGCGGTTGGTGCAACTAATGAAAAACTGTTTTTT. Encoded protein: CSVAVGATNEKLFF.

CDR3 sequence (DNA): TGTGCCAGCAGCTCAGAAGGGGCGGTGGCTTTCTTT. It is translated as CASSSEGAVAFF. This chain joins TRBV2 and TRBJ1-1; D perhaps matches TRBD1 (5 bases). Germline assignment: CDR1 SNHLY and CDR2 FYNNEI. This CDR3 has 12 amino acids. V lost 6 bases to trimming and J lost 11 bases, with 16 bases between them.

This chain uses TRBV6-5 with TRBJ1-2; tentative D call: TRBD1 (5 bases). The CDR3 runs to 15 residues. CDR1 and CDR2 from the germline V gene are MNHEY and SVGAGI. Deletions cut 2 bases from V and 4 bases from J, with 14 bases between. CDR3 sequence reads: CASSYGHSGIYGYTF. The CDR3 DNA reads as TGTGCCAGCAGTTACGGGCATTCAGGGATCTATGGCTACACCTTC.

This clone was detected once. This chain uses TRBV5-6 with TRBJ2-1, with TRBD2 matching over 7 bases. The CDR3 extends over 16 amino acids. V was pared by 1 base and J by 0 bases, with 4 bases of the junction left unmatched. CDR1 is SGHDT and CDR2 is YYEEEE in the germline V gene. Written as DNA, the CDR3 is TGTGCCAGCAGCTTGATGGGCGGGAGCTCCTACAATGAGCAGTTCTTC. Amino acids: CASSLMGGSSYNEQFF.

The genes are TRBV27 and TRBJ1-2; D might be TRBD1 (5 bases). The CDR3 has 12 amino acids. The ends were cut back, 2 bases at V and 6 bases at J, with 7 bases in the middle. Germline CDR1 and CDR2: MNHEY and SMNVEV (reference sequence). The CDR3 DNA reads as TGTGCCAGCAGTTTACAGGGAAATGGCTACACCTTC. It is translated as CASSLQGNGYTF.

V gene TRBV2 combines with J gene TRBJ2-7; TRBD2 might be the D (5 bases). The CDR3 sequence is 16 residues long. V shed 6 bases and J shed 5 bases, with 23 bases lying between them. Germline V gene data show CDR1 as SNHLY and CDR2 as FYNNEI. Written as DNA, the CDR3 is TGTGCCAGCAGACGCTTACCCGAAAAAGAGGGCCACGAGCAGTACTTC. Its translation: CASRRLPEKEGHEQYF. The full variable domain, its missing parts supplied by reference TRBV2 and TRBJ2-7, is EPEVTQTPSHQVTQMGQEVILRCVPISNHLYFYWYRQILGQKVEFLVSFYNNEISEKSEIFDDQFSVERPDGSNFTLKIRSTKLEDSAMYFCASRRLPEKEGHEQYFGPGTRLTVT.